The rows below give T cell receptor beta chains drawn from one sample of a study of tumor-infiltrating lymphocytes in primary liver carcinoma. Each CDR3 protein gets one entry after TCRdb re-called the multiplex PCR reads with MiXCR. The sample yields around 80,000 distinct CDR3 sequences, roughly 69% seen once. Sequenced material: tumor-adjacent normal liver tissue. Every receptor here comes from a man between 35 and 55 years old with primary liver carcinoma and hepatitis B virus infection. Both conserved end residues are part of each CDR3. The order of the fields is D gene, CDR3 length, V gene, clone size, J gene, CDR3 protein, CDR3 DNA. A D gene is named only where the DNA matches it firmly. A clone size is listed for some rows: how often the clone was seen (once, few, many), or a class if it is expanded.

TRBD2	15	TRBV4-3	-	TRBJ2-7	CASSRKQTGGYEQYF	TGCGCCAGCAGCCGAAAGCAAACGGGGGGCTACGAGCAGTACTTC
TRBD2	14	TRBV10-1	once	TRBJ2-2	CASSVAGYTGELFF	TGCGCCAGCAGTGTAGCGGGATACACCGGGGAGCTGTTTTTT
-	12	TRBV29-1	-	TRBJ2-5	CSVALGGETQYF	TGCAGCGTCGCCCTCGGGGGAGAGACCCAGTACTTC
-	16	TRBV11-2	-	TRBJ2-1	CASRWDHRMGYNEQFF	TGTGCCAGTAGGTGGGACCATAGGATGGGCTACAATGAGCAGTTTTTC
-	12	TRBV4-2	-	TRBJ2-7	CATGQDRNEQYF	TGTGCCACCGGCCAAGATCGGAACGAGCAGTACTTC
TRBD2	17	TRBV11-1	few	TRBJ2-4	CASNFPGTSGTRNTKYF	TGTGCCAGCAACTTTCCCGGGACTAGCGGGACCAGAAACACTAAGTACTTC
-	15	TRBV6-6	-	TRBJ2-7	CASSLETYGNYEQYF	TGTGCCAGCAGTCTCGAGACCTACGGGAACTACGAACAGTACTTC
TRBD2	15	TRBV11-3	-	TRBJ2-1	CVSSRREVEYNEQFF	TGTGTCAGCAGCCGACGGGAGGTTGAGTACAATGAGCAGTTCTTC
-	13	TRBV5-6	-	TRBJ2-5	CASKPDYQETQCF	TGTGCCAGCAAGCCAGATTACCAAGAGACCCAGTGCTTC
TRBD1	14	TRBV30	few	TRBJ1-5	CAWSRQGLGAPQHF	TGTGCCTGGAGTCGACAGGGGCTAGGGGCGCCCCAGCATTTT
-	15	TRBV4-1	-	TRBJ2-3	CDSSQDPSGRDTQYF	TGCGACAGCAGCCAAGATCCGAGTGGAAGGGATACGCAGTATTTT
-	17	TRBV29-1	-	TRBJ2-5	CSVVFKRGQWPQETRYF	TGCAGCGTTGTTTTTAAACGAGGACAGTGGCCACAAGAGACCCGGTACTTC
-	17	TRBV7-9	-	TRBJ2-3	CASSMAATRASTDTQYF	TGTGCCAGCAGCATGGCGGCGACTAGAGCTAGCACAGATACGCAGTATTTT
-	11	TRBV6-1	-	TRBJ2-3	CASNFGDTHYF	TGTGCCAGCAATTTCGGAGATACGCACTATTTT
-	16	TRBV28	-	TRBJ1-2	CASSLFAGSSNYGYTF	TGTGCCAGCAGTTTATTCGCCGGGTCTTCTAACTATGGCTACACCTTC
-	14	TRBV11-2	few	TRBJ2-2	CASSPPADTGQLFF	TGTGCCAGCAGCCCACCTGCGGACACCGGGCAGCTGTTTTTT
TRBD1	15	TRBV29-1	-	TRBJ1-2	CREAPRLQGTFGYTF	TGCAGGGAGGCCCCCCGCCTACAGGGGACTTTTGGCTACACCTTC
-	12	TRBV2	many	TRBJ1-2	CASSYVRDGYTF	TGTGCCAGCAGTTACGTTAGGGATGGCTACACCTTC
TRBD1	16	TRBV5-1	many	TRBJ2-7	CASSPDPGQGLMEQYF	TGCGCCAGCAGCCCGGATCCGGGACAGGGTCTTATGGAGCAGTACTTC
-	13	TRBV11-2	-	TRBJ2-1	CGTKRTFLGEQFF	TGTGGCACCAAACGGACCTTCTTGGGTGAGCAGTTCTTC
-	14	TRBV14	once	TRBJ1-1	CASTLRLGGTEAFF	TGCGCCAGCACCCTTCGCCTGGGGGGCACTGAAGCTTTCTTT
-	15	TRBV6-1	-	TRBJ2-3	CDSLTTSGSTDTQYF	TGTGACAGCCTAACGACCAGCGGGAGCACAGATACGCAGTATTTT
TRBD2	14	TRBV28	many	TRBJ2-7	CASSFETSPHEQYF	TGTGCCAGCAGTTTCGAGACTAGCCCCCACGAGCAGTACTTC
TRBD2	18	TRBV5-1	-	TRBJ2-1	CARSSAGLAGAVNNEQFF	TGCGCCAGAAGCTCTGCCGGACTAGCGGGAGCGGTGAACAATGAGCAGTTCTTC
TRBD2	13	TRBV6-2/TRBV6-3	-	TRBJ2-2	CASCYFLSGELFF	TGTGCTAGCTGTTACTTCTTAAGCGGGGAACTGTTTTTT
-	12	TRBV6-6	-	TRBJ2-1	CASSLEGNGQFF	TGTGCCAGCAGTCTAGAGGGTAATGGGCAGTTCTTC
-	14	TRBV4-3	many	TRBJ2-7	CASSQEGDSYEQYF	TGCGCCAGCAGCCAAGAAGGAGACAGTTACGAGCAGTACTTC
TRBD2	14	TRBV27	many	TRBJ2-7	CASSPTSGPNEQYF	TGTGCCAGCAGTCCTACTAGCGGGCCAAACGAGCAGTACTTC
-	13	TRBV7-9	-	TRBJ2-2	CASSFDCTGELFF	TGTGCCAGCAGCTTTGACTGCACCGGGGAGCTGTTTTTT
-	19	TRBV6-1	-	TRBJ2-7	CGSRALSGIVGGFSYERYF	TGTGGCAGCAGAGCCCTTTCTGGAATAGTGGGAGGATTCTCCTACGAGCGGTACTTC
-	16	TRBV4-1	many	TRBJ2-7	CASSQVSESNAYEQYF	TGCGCCAGCAGCCAAGTGTCAGAGAGCAATGCCTACGAGCAGTACTTC
TRBD2	16	TRBV5-1	-	TRBJ2-3	CANSSGLAGVADTQYF	TGCGCCAACAGCTCGGGGCTAGCGGGAGTTGCAGATACGCAGTATTTT
TRBD2	15	TRBV5-6	-	TRBJ2-3	CASSLDSGESDTQYF	TGTGCTAGCAGCTTGGATAGCGGGGAATCAGATACGCAGTATTTT
TRBD2	19	TRBV28	-	TRBJ2-3	CAISLGLRLAVFNTDTQYF	TGTGCCATCAGTTTGGGGCTGAGACTAGCGGTTTTTAACACAGATACGCAGTATTTT
-	14	TRBV15	-	TRBJ2-7	CATSEDVSVYEQYF	TGTGCCACCAGCGAGGACGTTAGTGTCTACGAGCAGTACTTC